One T cell receptor (beta chain) is described in this entry. Sequencing was performed with immunoSEQ multiplex PCR; in TCRdb, only in-frame clones are kept and a portion is missing. Among about 200,000 clones listed, around 86% were seen once. This specimen belongs to a study of blood T cell repertoires in COVID-19. The sequenced material came from peripheral blood. The source is an elderly man with acute or convalescent COVID-19.

Here the CDR3 reads CASSTRLVPSDEQFF. The DNA of the CDR3 is TGTGCCAGCAGCACCCGACTAGTCCCCTCAGATGAGCAGTTCTTC. This chain uses TRBV7-3 with TRBJ2-1, with D possibly matching TRBD2 (6 bases). Trimming removed 5 bases from V and 8 bases from J, with 19 bases in between. In germline, CDR1 is SGHTA, CDR2 FQGTGA. CDR3 length equals 15 residues.